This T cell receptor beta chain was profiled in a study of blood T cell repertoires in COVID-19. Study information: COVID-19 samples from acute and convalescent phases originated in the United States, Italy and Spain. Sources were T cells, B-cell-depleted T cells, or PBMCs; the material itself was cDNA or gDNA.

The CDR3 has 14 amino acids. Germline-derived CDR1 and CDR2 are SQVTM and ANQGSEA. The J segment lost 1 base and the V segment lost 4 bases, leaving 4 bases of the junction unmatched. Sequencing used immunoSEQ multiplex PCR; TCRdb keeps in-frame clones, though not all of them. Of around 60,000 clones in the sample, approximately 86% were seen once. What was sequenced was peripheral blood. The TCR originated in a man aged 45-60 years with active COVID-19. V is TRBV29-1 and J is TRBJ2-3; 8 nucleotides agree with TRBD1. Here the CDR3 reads CSVATGACTDTQYF. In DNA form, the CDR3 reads TGCAGCGTTGCGACAGGGGCCTGCACAGATACGCAGTATTTT.